This T cell receptor beta chain was identified in a study of cytomegalovirus exposure and HLA in healthy donors. General study points: Presence/absence analyses rested on an assumption that sequencing depth was roughly uniform across donors. Later analysis demonstrated an association between a missense DCLRE1C variant and TCR beta V- and J-gene trimming. Sequencing likely caused a cluster of highly shared sequence variants.

CDR1 MNHEY and CDR2 SVGAGI come from the germline V gene. V trimming: 11 bases; J trimming: 6 bases; junction bases outside the gene matches: 11. The CDR3 covers 14 residues. About this clone itself: The antigen is undetermined.

PCR was performed using 60 Vbeta and 13 Jbeta primers. Profiling relied on immunoSEQ multiplex PCR, and the TCRdb table lists in-frame clones only, not all of them. The repertoire holds more than 100,000 clones, with 80% as singletons. This chain links TRBV6-5 with TRBJ2-4; 9 bases agree with TRBD1. The clonotype comes from a man aged 25-45 years in good health and CMV-seronegative. What was sequenced was PBMCs. The CDR3 DNA sequence: TGTGCCGGCCTGACAGGGGGACAGAGAAACATTCAGTACTTC. Amino acids: CAGLTGGQRNIQYF.